These T cell receptor beta chains were read from a single sample in a study of shared clonotypes between healthy human individuals. Clones were sequenced by immunoSEQ multiplex PCR, and TCRdb holds only the in-frame ones, with some missing. The sample yields 900,000 to 1,200,000 clones, around 82% seen once. The material sequenced was memory CD4+ T cells from PBMCs. These receptors all stem from a man aged 18 to 30 in good health. Some clones in this sample may be carry-over from other donors' samples. Both conserved end residues are part of each CDR3. The order of the fields is clone size, J gene, V gene, D gene, CDR3 DNA, CDR3 protein. A D gene is named only where the DNA matches it firmly. Clone size is shown for a subset of rows, as once, few, many or a class of expanded clone.

NA | TRBJ2-5 | TRBV6-1 | TRBD1 | TGTGCCAGCAGGCCACCGGGACAGGGGCAAGAGACCCAGTACTTC | CASRPPGQGQETQYF
NA | TRBJ2-2 | TRBV5-4 | TRBD2 | TGTGCCAGCAGCTTGCGGGTGGCTAGCGGGAGCGGGACCGGGGAGCTGTTTTTT | CASSLRVASGSGTGELFF
NA | TRBJ1-4 | TRBV4-2 | NA | TGTGCCAGCAGCCAAGATCGGTCAGCTAATGAAAAACTGTTTTTT | CASSQDRSANEKLFF
few | TRBJ2-5 | TRBV9 | NA | TGTGCCAGCAGCGTAGGGACAGCCCAAGAGACCCAGTACTTC | CASSVGTAQETQYF
NA | TRBJ2-3 | TRBV19 | NA | TGTGCCAGTAGAAACACAGATGCGCAGTATTTT | CASRNTDAQYF
NA | TRBJ2-7 | TRBV5-3 | NA | TGTGCCAGAAGCTTGGTTCTTGGGGAGCAGACTAAGGCCTACGAGCAGTACTTC | CARSLVLGEQTKAYEQYF
NA | TRBJ2-7 | TRBV4-1 | NA | TGCGCCAGCAGCCGGCGACTGAAGGGGGCGGGACACTACGAGCAGTACTTC | CASSRRLKGAGHYEQYF
NA | TRBJ2-2 | TRBV2 | NA | TGTGCCAGCAGTGGGGCAGGGTGGGGCACCGGGGAGCTGTTTTTT | CASSGAGWGTGELFF
NA | TRBJ2-3 | TRBV10-3 | TRBD2 | TGTGCCATCAGGCCGGGACTAGCGGGAACGACAGATACGCAGTATTTT | CAIRPGLAGTTDTQYF
few | TRBJ1-1 | TRBV6-5 | NA | TGTGCCAGCAGATCCGCGGAAAGGGGAAACGCTGAAGCTTTCTTT | CASRSAERGNAEAFF
NA | TRBJ1-1 | TRBV11-2 | NA | TGTGCCAGCAGCTCCGCCATACTGAACACTGAAGCTTTCTTT | CASSSAILNTEAFF
NA | TRBJ1-5 | TRBV7-9 | NA | TGTGCCAGCAGCTTACAGAATCAGCCCCAGCATTTT | CASSLQNQPQHF
NA | TRBJ1-2 | TRBV19 | TRBD1 | TGTGCCAGTAGCAGGACAGGGCCCTATGGCTACACCTTC | CASSRTGPYGYTF
NA | TRBJ2-1 | TRBV2 | NA | TGTGCCAGCAGTGAAGAGGGTGGTGAGCAGTTCTTC | CASSEEGGEQFF
few | TRBJ1-1 | TRBV19 | NA | TGTGCCAGTAGTAGAGATAGGGACTCTGAAGCTTTCTTT | CASSRDRDSEAFF
NA | TRBJ1-2 | TRBV30 | TRBD1 | TGTGCCTGGGAAAGGGACAGGGCCGGGGGCTATGGCTACACCTTC | CAWERDRAGGYGYTF
NA | TRBJ1-3 | TRBV6-1 | NA | TGTGCCAGCAGTGAGGGCCAGCCTTACTCTGGAAACACCATATATTTT | CASSEGQPYSGNTIYF
NA | TRBJ2-5 | TRBV4-1 | NA | TGCGCCAGCAGCCAAGTGTTGCAGAAAAACCAAGAGACCCAGTACTTC | CASSQVLQKNQETQYF
once | TRBJ1-2 | TRBV12-5 | TRBD1 | TGTGCTAGTGGTTTGAACAGGGGGCTTGGCTACACCTTC | CASGLNRGLGYTF
NA | TRBJ1-4 | TRBV9 | NA | TGTGCCAGCAGCCCCAGACGAGACACGGCCCACACTAATGAAAAACTGTTTTTT | CASSPRRDTAHTNEKLFF
NA | TRBJ2-7 | TRBV5-4 | NA | TGTGCCAGCCGGGGGAGAGACGACTCCGAGCAGTACTTC | CASRGRDDSEQYF
many | TRBJ2-3 | TRBV11-2 | TRBD2 | TGTGCCAGCCGGGGACTAGCGGGAGGTCGGGGGGATACGCAGTATTTT | CASRGLAGGRGDTQYF
NA | TRBJ2-7 | TRBV7-3 | TRBD2 | TGTGCCAGCAGCTGGACTAGCGGAGGGTCCTACGAGCAGTACTTC | CASSWTSGGSYEQYF
NA | TRBJ1-2 | TRBV30 | TRBD1 | TGTGCCTGGAGTGCGACAGGGGGCCCTTATGGCTACACCTTC | CAWSATGGPYGYTF